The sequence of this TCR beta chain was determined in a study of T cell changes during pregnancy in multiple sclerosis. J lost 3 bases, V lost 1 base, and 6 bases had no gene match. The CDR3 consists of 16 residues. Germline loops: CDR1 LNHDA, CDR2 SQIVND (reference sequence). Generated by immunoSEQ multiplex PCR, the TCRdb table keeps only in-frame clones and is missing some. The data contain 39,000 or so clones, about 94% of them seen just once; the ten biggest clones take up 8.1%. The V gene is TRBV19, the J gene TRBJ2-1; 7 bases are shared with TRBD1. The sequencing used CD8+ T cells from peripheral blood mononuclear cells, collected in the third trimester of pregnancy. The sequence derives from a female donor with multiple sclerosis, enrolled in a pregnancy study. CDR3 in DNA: TGTGCCAGTAGTATAGTAGCTCAGGGGGACTACAATGAGCAGTTCTTC. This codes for CASSIVAQGDYNEQFF.